This TCR beta chain came from a study of blood T cells in healthy people across ages. The germline V gene has CDR1 MNHEY and CDR2 SMNVEV (reference sequence). The CDR3 totals 16 residues. V lost 5 bases and J lost 11, with 22 bases in between. The study's findings and limits: Correlation between TCR beta diversity and naive T cell percentage was strong.

In the case of this clonotype: Its antigen is still unknown.

It was with a sample-barcoded 5' primer and a J-beta primer mix that a second PCR of roughly 7 to 12 cycles was run. Through a template-switch adaptor with 12 random nucleotides, each cDNA molecule received a tag. One entry per CDR3 protein results from TCRdb running MiXCR on the 5' RACE reads. This table has about 1.4 million distinct CDR3 sequences, 55% to 75% appearing once. This TCR derives from a man aged 18 to 29 in good health. V and J are TRBV27 and TRBJ1-6; a possible D gene is TRBD1 (5 bases). The specimen sequenced was blood. In nucleotides, the CDR3 is TGTGCCAGCAGTCTAAAGGACGGGGCGGTTTCGCCACCCCTCCACTTT. Protein: CASSLKDGAVSPPLHF.